Presented here are 21 T cell receptor beta chains from one specimen sequenced in a study of T cell responses to AZD1222 COVID-19 vaccine. Data came from immunoSEQ multiplex PCR; TCRdb stores just in-frame clones and leaves some out. The data show around 150,000 clones, about 93% seen once. The sample here was peripheral blood, taken 28 days after the second AZD1222 dose. The receptors were sampled from an adult who received the AZD1222 COVID-19 vaccine.

The V call is TRBV10-3, the J call TRBJ2-5; the match to TRBD1 covers 10 bases. CDR1 is ENHRY, CDR2 SYGVKD, per germline. The CDR3 consists of 14 residues. With V trimmed by 6 bases and J by 5 bases, 6 bases remained unmatched. The CDR3 sequence: CAISWTGGSETQYF. DNA of the CDR3: TGTGCCATCAGCTGGACAGGGGGATCGGAGACCCAGTACTTC.

V gene TRBV2 combines with J gene TRBJ1-1; D gene uncertain. Trimming shortened V by 4 bases and J by 3 bases, and 9 bases separated the two germline ends. Germline loops: CDR1 SNHLY, CDR2 FYNNEI. This CDR3 is built from 13 residues. The CDR3 DNA sequence: TGTGCCAGCAGTGCAGAGAGAGACACTGAAGCTTTCTTT. Its translation: CASSAERDTEAFF.

V usage is TRBV18 and J usage is TRBJ1-5; 8 bases fit TRBD1. The CDR3 totals 16 residues. The V gene's germline CDR1 is KGHSH and CDR2 LQKENI. V shed 2 bases, J shed 3 bases, and the junction held 6 bases outside the gene matches. CDR3 residues: CASSPSRQGINQPQHF. The CDR3 DNA reads TGTGCCAGCTCACCATCTCGACAGGGGATCAATCAGCCCCAGCATTTT.

The chain has TRBV3-1 (or the pseudogene TRBV3-2) and TRBJ1-2, with D unclear. Germline assignment: CDR1 LGHDT and CDR2 YNNKEL (reference sequence). The CDR3 has 18 residues. V lost 1 base, J lost 0 bases, and 18 bases lay in between. The chain's CDR3 is CASSQGRAWVKTNYGYTF. The CDR3 nucleotides are TGTGCCAGCAGCCAAGGGCGGGCTTGGGTAAAAACTAACTATGGCTACACCTTC.

This rearrangement joins TRBV7-2 to TRBJ1-5, with TRBD1 identical over 9 bases. There are 15 residues in the CDR3. Unmatched junction bases numbered 7, after V lost 5 bases and J lost 5 bases. Germline CDR1 and CDR2: SGHTA and FQGNSA. The CDR3 region has the DNA TGTGCCAGCAGCCCACCCGGGACAGGGTATCAGCCCCAGCATTTT. Protein sequence: CASSPPGTGYQPQHF.

The chain joins TRBV4-1 to TRBJ1-5, with TRBD1 as a possible D gene (5 bases). Germline CDR1 reads MGHRA; CDR2 reads YSYEKL. The length of the CDR3 is 16 residues. With 4 bases removed from V and 2 bases from J, the gap between germline ends came to 15 bases. The CDR3: CASSPFGGGGNQPQHF. The CDR3, as DNA: TGCGCCAGCAGCCCGTTTGGTGGGGGGGGCAATCAGCCCCAGCATTTT.

V usage is TRBV28 and J usage is TRBJ1-2; D is perhaps TRBD1 (6 bases). Germline CDR1 reads MDHEN; CDR2 reads SYDVKM. The germline V and J ends were trimmed by 6 bases and 0 bases, with 11 bases remaining between them. The CDR3 covers 14 residues. CDR3 sequence (DNA): TGTGCCAGCAGGCGTGGGGGCGCTAACTATGGCTACACCTTC. Protein: CASRRGGANYGYTF.

The V gene is TRBV18, the J gene TRBJ1-1, with D unresolved. V shed 2 bases and J shed 1 base, with 14 bases lying between them. Germline V gene lookup returns CDR1 KGHSH and CDR2 LQKENI. The CDR3 totals 16 residues. The CDR3 DNA reads as TGTGCCAGCTCACCAACGGAAAAGCCTCGGAACACTGAAGCTTTCTTT. This codes for CASSPTEKPRNTEAFF.

This rearrangement joins TRBV28 to TRBJ2-4; D is unresolved. CDR1 and CDR2 (germline): MDHEN, SYDVKM. V lost 4 bases and J lost 9, with 13 bases in between. The CDR3 has 13 residues. The CDR3 loop is CASSSNSLGIQYF. CDR3 bases: TGTGCCAGCAGTTCCAATTCCCTGGGCATTCAGTACTTC.

CDR3 DNA sequence: TGTGCCAGCAGTTCTAGCGGCGAGTCCTACAATGAGCAGTTCTTC. This sequence encodes CASSSSGESYNEQFF. The V and J genes are TRBV28 and TRBJ2-1; 7 bases map to TRBD2. CDR1 and CDR2 from the germline V gene are MDHEN and SYDVKM. Trimming removed 4 bases from V and 1 base from J; junction bases left unmatched: 4. The CDR3 contains 15 residues.

The chain is built from TRBV5-8 and TRBJ1-4; D perhaps matches TRBD1 (6 bases). V dropped 1 base and J dropped 7 bases, with 20 bases sitting between them. This CDR3 contains 17 residues. The V gene's germline CDR1 is SGHTS and CDR2 YDEGEE. The CDR3 region has the DNA TGTGCCAGCAGCTTGTTTCTACAGGGCAGGTTTGGTGAAAAACTGTTTTTT. Translation gives CASSLFLQGRFGEKLFF.

This chain connects TRBV11-2 to TRBJ2-5; perhaps TRBD2 as D (5 bases). Germline V gene data show CDR1 as SGHAT and CDR2 as FQNNGV. The CDR3 totals 14 residues. V lost 5 bases and J 4 bases, leaving 14 bases between the germline ends. DNA of the CDR3: TGTGCCAGCAGCCCCGGACTGTGGGGAGAGACCCAGTACTTC. It codes for CASSPGLWGETQYF.

This clone was counted a single time. The genes are TRBV27 and TRBJ1-5; D is unresolved. Trimming took off 2 bases at V and 7 bases at J, with 12 bases between the two ends. Germline V lookup: CDR1 MNHEY, CDR2 SMNVEV (reference sequence). This CDR3 has 14 amino acids. CDR3 coding DNA: TGTGCCAGCAGTTTAGGGCAGGATAGCCAGCCCCAGCATTTT. It translates to CASSLGQDSQPQHF.

This clone is a singleton in its sample. The rearrangement joins TRBV4-1 to TRBJ2-7; 8 bases are shared with TRBD2. CDR3 length equals 14 residues. Germline CDR1 MGHRA, CDR2 YSYEKL. Germline trimming cut 2 bases from V and 2 bases from J; bases unmatched to any gene: 2. In nucleotides, the CDR3 is TGCGCCAGCAGCCAATCCGGGAGGGCCTACGAGCAGTACTTC. It is translated as CASSQSGRAYEQYF.

This clone was detected only once. The genes are TRBV5-1 and TRBJ2-7; 10 nucleotides agree with TRBD1. The CDR3 is 13 residues long. After removal of 4 bases from V and 5 bases from J, the junction contained 3 bases not matched to a gene. Germline CDR1 reads SGHRS; CDR2 reads YFSETQ. In nucleotides, the CDR3 is TGCGCCAGCAGCCGGGACAGGGGCCACGAGCAGTACTTC. It translates to CASSRDRGHEQYF.

The chain carries TRBV2 and TRBJ1-1; a weak D match, TRBD1 (6 bases). The V end was cut by 4 bases, the J end by 3 bases, with 12 bases between. Germline CDR1 is SNHLY and CDR2 is FYNNEI. This CDR3 comprises 14 residues. The CDR3 sequence is CASSGSGADTEAFF. CDR3 in DNA: TGTGCCAGCAGTGGGTCAGGGGCTGACACTGAAGCTTTCTTT.

This CDR3 is CASSFVAYGYTF. The CDR3 DNA reads TGTGCCAGCAGCTTTGTCGCGTATGGCTACACCTTC. The chain recombines TRBV5-6 with TRBJ1-2, with D unclear. Germline V gene lookup returns CDR1 SGHDT and CDR2 YYEEEE. Between the trimmed V and J ends, which lost 2 bases and 5 bases, there was a span of 7 bases. CDR3 length: 12 residues. The full variable domain, its missing parts supplied by reference TRBV5-6 and TRBJ1-2, is DAGVTQSPTHLIKTRGQQVTLRCSPKSGHDTVSWYQQALGQGPQFIFQYYEEEERQRGNFPDRFSGHQFPNYSSELNVNALLLGDSALYLCASSFVAYGYTFGSGTRLTVV.

J is TRBJ2-3 and V is TRBV7-3; TRBD2 matches at 11 bases. This CDR3 comprises 14 residues. V shed 6 bases and J 9 bases; nucleotides not matched to a gene: 8. Germline V gene lookup returns CDR1 SGHTA and CDR2 FQGTGA. In DNA form, the CDR3 reads TGTGCCAGCAGGCCTAGCGGGAGGCTGGGAACGCAGTATTTT. Residues: CASRPSGRLGTQYF.

The genes are TRBV27 and TRBJ1-1; perhaps TRBD1 as D (5 bases). Germline lookup yields CDR1 MNHEY and CDR2 SMNVEV (reference sequence). This CDR3 spans 14 amino acids. V was pared by 3 bases and J by 4 bases, with 12 bases between. The CDR3 DNA reads TGTGCCAGCAGTTTCTGGGGCACCTCCACTGAAGCTTTCTTT. This sequence encodes CASSFWGTSTEAFF.

The chain carries TRBV15 and TRBJ2-1; 10 bases map to TRBD2. Per the germline V gene, CDR1 is LNHNV and CDR2 is YYDKDF (reference sequence). V gave up 1 base and J gave up 8 bases; unmatched junction bases: 8. This CDR3 contains 16 residues. The DNA for the CDR3 is TGTGCCACCAGCAGAGTCGGGACTAGCGCGTGGGATGAGCAGTTCTTC. Its translation is CATSRVGTSAWDEQFF.

This clone occurred once. The J gene is TRBJ1-4, the V gene TRBV4-3; unclear D gene. Between the trimmed V and J ends, which lost 0 bases and 8 bases, there was a span of 13 bases. Germline V CDR1 and CDR2: LGHNA, YSLEER. This CDR3 spans 15 amino acids. CDR3 sequence: CASSQDPITREKLFF. The CDR3 DNA follows: TGCGCCAGCAGCCAAGATCCCATCACTAGGGAAAAACTGTTTTTT.